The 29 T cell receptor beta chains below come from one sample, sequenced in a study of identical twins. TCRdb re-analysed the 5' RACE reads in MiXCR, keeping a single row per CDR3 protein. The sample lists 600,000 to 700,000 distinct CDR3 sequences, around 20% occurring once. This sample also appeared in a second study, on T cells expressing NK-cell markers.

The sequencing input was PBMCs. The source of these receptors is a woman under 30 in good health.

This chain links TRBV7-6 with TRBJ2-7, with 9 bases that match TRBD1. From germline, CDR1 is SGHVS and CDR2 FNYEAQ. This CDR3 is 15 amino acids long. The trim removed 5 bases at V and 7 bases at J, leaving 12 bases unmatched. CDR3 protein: CASSHSGTGSGEQYF. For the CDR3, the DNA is TGTGCCAGCAGCCATTCAGGGACAGGGTCTGGGGAGCAGTACTTC.

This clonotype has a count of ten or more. The CDR3 loop is CSAREVEYEQYF. The CDR3 bases are TGCAGTGCTAGAGAAGTCGAGTACGAGCAGTACTTC. The chain links TRBV20-1 to TRBJ2-7, with D uncertain. Germline CDR1 and CDR2: DFQATT and SNEGSKA (reference sequence). Between the trimmed V and J ends, which lost 0 bases and 4 bases, there was a span of 7 bases. CDR3 size: 12 residues.

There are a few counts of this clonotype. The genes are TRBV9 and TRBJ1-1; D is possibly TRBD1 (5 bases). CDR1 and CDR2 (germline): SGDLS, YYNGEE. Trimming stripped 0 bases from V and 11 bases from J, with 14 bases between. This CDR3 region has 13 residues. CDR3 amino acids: CASSVEQGEGAFF. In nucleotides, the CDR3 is TGTGCCAGCAGCGTAGAGCAAGGGGAGGGGGCTTTCTTT.

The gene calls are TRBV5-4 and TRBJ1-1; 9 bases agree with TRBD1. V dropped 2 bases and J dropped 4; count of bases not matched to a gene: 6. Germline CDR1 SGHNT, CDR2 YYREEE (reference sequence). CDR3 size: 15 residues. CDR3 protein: CASSLQGAKGTEAFF. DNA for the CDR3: TGTGCCAGCAGCTTACAGGGGGCGAAGGGCACTGAAGCTTTCTTT.

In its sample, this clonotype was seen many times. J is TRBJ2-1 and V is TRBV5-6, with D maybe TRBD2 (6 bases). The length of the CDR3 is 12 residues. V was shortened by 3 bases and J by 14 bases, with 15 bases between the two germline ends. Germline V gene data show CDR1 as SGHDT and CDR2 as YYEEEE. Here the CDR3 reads CASSWSAGLEFF. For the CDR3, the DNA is TGTGCCAGCAGCTGGAGCGCGGGACTTGAGTTCTTC. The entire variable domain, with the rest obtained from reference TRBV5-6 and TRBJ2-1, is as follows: DAGVTQSPTHLIKTRGQQVTLRCSPKSGHDTVSWYQQALGQGPQFIFQYYEEEERQRGNFPDRFSGHQFPNYSSELNVNALLLGDSALYLCASSWSAGLEFFGPGTRLTVL.

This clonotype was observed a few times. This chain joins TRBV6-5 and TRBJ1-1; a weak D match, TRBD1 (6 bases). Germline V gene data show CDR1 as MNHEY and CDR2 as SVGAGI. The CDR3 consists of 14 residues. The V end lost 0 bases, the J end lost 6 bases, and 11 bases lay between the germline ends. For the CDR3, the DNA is TGTGCCAGCAGTTACTCCGGGGGGGCGTCTGAAGCTTTCTTT. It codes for CASSYSGGASEAFF.

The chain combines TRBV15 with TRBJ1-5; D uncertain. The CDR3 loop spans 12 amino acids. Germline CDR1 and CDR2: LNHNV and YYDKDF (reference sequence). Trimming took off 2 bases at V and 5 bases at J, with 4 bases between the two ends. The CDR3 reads CATSRIDQPQHF. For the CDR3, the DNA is TGTGCCACCAGCAGAATAGATCAGCCCCAGCATTTT.

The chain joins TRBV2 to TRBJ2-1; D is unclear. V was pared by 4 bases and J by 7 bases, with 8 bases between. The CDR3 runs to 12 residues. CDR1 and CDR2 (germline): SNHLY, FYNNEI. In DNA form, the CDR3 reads TGTGCCAGCAGTGTAACTCGGAATGAGCAGTTCTTC. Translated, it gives CASSVTRNEQFF.

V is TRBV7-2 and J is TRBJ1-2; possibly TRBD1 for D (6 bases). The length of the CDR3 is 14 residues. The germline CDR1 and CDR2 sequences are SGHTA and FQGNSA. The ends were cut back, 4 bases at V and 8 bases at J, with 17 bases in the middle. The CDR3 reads CASSSSMGAGGYTF. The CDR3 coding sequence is TGTGCCAGCAGCTCTAGTATGGGGGCGGGGGGCTACACCTTC.

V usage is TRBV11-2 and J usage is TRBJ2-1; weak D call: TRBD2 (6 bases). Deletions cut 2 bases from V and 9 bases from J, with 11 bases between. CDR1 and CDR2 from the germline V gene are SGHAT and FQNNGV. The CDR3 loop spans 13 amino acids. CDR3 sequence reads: CASSLREAGEQFF. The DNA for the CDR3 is TGTGCCAGCAGCTTAAGGGAAGCGGGTGAGCAGTTCTTC.

CDR3: CASSHGYEQYF. In DNA form, the CDR3 reads TGTGCCAGCAGTCACGGCTACGAGCAGTACTTC. The chain uses TRBV12-3 or TRBV12-4 and TRBJ2-7; D uncertain. The CDR3 totals 11 residues. The V end lost 5 bases, the J end lost 3 bases, and 5 bases lay between the germline ends.

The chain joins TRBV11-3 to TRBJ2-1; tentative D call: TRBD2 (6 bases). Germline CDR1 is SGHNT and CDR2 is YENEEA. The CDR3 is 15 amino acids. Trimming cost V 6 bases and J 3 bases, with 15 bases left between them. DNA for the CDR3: TGTGCCAGCAGACCCTGGGGGGACCTCTACAATGAGCAGTTCTTC. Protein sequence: CASRPWGDLYNEQFF.

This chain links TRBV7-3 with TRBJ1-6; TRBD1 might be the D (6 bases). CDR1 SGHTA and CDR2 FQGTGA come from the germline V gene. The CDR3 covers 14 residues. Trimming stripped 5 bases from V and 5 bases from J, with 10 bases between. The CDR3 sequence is CASSLTGNNSPLHF. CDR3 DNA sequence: TGTGCCAGCAGCCTCACAGGGAATAATTCACCCCTCCACTTT. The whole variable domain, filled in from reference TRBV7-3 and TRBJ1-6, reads GAGVSQTPSNKVTEKGKYVELRCDPISGHTALYWYRQSLGQGPEFLIYFQGTGAADDSGLPNDRFFAVRPEGSVSTLKIQRTERGDSAVYLCASSLTGNNSPLHFGNGTRLTVT.

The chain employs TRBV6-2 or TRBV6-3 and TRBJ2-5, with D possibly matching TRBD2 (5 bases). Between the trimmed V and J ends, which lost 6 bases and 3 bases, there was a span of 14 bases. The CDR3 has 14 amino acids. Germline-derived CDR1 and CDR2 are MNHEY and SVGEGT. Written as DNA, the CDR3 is TGTGCCAGCAGGCCCACACAGCGGAAAGAGACCCAGTACTTC. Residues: CASRPTQRKETQYF.

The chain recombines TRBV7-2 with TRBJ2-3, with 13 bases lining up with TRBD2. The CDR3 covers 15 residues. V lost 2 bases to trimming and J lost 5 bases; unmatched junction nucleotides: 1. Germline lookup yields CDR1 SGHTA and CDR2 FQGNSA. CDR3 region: CASSLRLAGGDTQYF. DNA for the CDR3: TGTGCCAGCAGCTTAAGACTAGCGGGGGGAGATACGCAGTATTTT.

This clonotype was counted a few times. The CDR3 region is CASSLEPARTEAFF. In DNA form, the CDR3 reads TGTGCCAGCAGCTTGGAGCCGGCCCGGACTGAAGCTTTCTTT. J is TRBJ1-1 and V is TRBV5-6, with unresolved D. V was trimmed by 0 bases and J by 5 bases, leaving 11 bases between them. The germline gives CDR1 SGHDT, CDR2 YYEEEE. The CDR3 is made up of 14 amino acids.

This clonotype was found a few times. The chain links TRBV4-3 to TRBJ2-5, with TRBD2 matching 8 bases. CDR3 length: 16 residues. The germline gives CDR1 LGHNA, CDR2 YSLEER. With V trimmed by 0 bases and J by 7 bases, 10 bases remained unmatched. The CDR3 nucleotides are TGCGCCAGCAGCCAAGACGTGGGCACGAGCGGGAGGACCCAGTACTTC. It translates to CASSQDVGTSGRTQYF.

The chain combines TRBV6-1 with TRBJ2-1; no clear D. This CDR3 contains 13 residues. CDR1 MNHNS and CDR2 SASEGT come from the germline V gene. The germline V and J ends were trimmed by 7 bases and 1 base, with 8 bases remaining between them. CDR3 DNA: TGTGCCAGCACAGACAATTCCTACAATGAGCAGTTCTTC. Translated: CASTDNSYNEQFF.

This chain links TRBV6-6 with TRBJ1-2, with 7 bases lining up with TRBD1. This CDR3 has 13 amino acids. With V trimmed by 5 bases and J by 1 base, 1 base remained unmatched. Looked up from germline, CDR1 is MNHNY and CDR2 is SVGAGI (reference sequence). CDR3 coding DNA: TGTGCCAGCAGTCAGGGGGTTAACTATGGCTACACCTTC. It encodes CASSQGVNYGYTF.

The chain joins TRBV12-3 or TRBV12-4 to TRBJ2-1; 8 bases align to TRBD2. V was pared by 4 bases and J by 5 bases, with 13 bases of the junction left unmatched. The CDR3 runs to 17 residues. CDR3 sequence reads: CASSSPGGGRLNNEQFF. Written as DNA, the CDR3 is TGTGCCAGCAGTTCTCCCGGGGGGGGCCGGTTAAACAATGAGCAGTTCTTC.

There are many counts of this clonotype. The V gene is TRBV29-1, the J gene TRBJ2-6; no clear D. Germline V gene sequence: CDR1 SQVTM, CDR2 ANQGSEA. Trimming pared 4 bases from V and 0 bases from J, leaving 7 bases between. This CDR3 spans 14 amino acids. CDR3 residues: CSVADNSGANVLTF. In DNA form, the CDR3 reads TGCAGCGTTGCAGACAACTCTGGGGCCAACGTCCTGACTTTC.

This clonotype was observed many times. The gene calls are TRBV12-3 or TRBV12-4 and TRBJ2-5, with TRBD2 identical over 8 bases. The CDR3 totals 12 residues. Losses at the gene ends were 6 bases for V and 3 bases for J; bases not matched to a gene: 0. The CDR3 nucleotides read TGTGCCAGCAGGCGGGGGGAAGAGACCCAGTACTTC. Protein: CASRRGEETQYF.

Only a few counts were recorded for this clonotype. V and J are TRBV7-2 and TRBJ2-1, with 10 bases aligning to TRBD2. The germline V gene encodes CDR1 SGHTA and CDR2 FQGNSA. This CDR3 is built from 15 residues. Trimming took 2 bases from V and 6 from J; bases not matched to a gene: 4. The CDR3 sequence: CASSLFGTSVNEQFF. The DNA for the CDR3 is TGTGCCAGCAGCTTATTCGGGACTAGCGTCAATGAGCAGTTCTTC.

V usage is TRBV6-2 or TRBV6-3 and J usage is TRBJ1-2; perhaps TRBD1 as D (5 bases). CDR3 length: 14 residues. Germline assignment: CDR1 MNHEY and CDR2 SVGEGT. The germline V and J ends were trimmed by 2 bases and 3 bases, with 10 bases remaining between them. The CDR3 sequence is CASSYDGAYYGYTF. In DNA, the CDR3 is TGTGCCAGCAGTTACGATGGGGCTTACTATGGCTACACCTTC.

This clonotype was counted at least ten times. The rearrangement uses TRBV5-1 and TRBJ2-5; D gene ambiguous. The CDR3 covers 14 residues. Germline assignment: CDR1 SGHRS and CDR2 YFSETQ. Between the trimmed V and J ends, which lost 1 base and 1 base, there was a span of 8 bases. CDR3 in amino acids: CASSLSTVQETQYF. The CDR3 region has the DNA TGCGCCAGCAGCTTGAGCACTGTCCAAGAGACCCAGTACTTC.

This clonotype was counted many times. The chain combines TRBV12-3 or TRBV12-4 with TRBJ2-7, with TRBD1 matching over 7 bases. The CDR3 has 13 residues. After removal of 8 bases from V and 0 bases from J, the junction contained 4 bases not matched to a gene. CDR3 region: CASGDRASYEQYF. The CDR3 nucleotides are TGTGCCAGCGGGGACAGAGCCTCCTACGAGCAGTACTTC.

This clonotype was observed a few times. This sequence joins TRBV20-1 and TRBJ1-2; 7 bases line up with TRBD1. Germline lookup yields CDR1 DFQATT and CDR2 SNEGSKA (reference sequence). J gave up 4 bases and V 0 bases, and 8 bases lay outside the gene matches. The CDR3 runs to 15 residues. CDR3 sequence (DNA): TGCAGTGCTAGAGATCATAGCAGGGGGGGCTATGGCTACACCTTC. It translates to CSARDHSRGGYGYTF.

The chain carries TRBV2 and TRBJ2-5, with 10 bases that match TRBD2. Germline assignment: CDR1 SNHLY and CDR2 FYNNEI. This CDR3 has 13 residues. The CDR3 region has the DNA TGTGCTGGGGGGACTAGCGCGGATCTAACCCAGTACTTC. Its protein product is CAGGTSADLTQYF.

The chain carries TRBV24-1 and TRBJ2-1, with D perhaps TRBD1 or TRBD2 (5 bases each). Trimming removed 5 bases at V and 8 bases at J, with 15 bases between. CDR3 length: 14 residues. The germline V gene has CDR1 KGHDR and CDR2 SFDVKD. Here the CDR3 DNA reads TGTGCCACCAGTGCGAGGGCCTTGGGGGATGAGCAGTTCTTC. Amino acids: CATSARALGDEQFF.